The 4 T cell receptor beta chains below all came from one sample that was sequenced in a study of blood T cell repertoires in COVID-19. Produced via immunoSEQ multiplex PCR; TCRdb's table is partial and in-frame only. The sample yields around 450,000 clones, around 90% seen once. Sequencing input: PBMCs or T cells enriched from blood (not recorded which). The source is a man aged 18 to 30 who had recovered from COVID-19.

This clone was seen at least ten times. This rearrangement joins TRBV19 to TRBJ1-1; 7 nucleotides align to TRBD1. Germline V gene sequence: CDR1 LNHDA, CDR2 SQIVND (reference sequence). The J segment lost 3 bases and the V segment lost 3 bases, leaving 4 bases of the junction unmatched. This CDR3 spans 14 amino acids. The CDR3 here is CASSIIDRDTEAFF. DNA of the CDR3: TGTGCCAGTAGTATCATCGACAGGGACACTGAAGCTTTCTTT. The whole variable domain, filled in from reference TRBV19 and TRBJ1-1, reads DGGITQSPKYLFRKEGQNVTLSCEQNLNHDAMYWYRQDPGQGLRLIYYSQIVNDFQKGDIAEGYSVSREKKESFPLTVTSAQKNPTAFYLCASSIIDRDTEAFFGQGTRLTVV.

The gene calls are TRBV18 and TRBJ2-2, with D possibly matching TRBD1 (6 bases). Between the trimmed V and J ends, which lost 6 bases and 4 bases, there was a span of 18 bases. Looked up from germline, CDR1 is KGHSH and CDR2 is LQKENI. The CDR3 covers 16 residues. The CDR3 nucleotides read TGTGCCAGCTCGCTTCTACAGGGCCCGGGCACCGGGGAGCTGTTTTTT. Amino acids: CASSLLQGPGTGELFF.

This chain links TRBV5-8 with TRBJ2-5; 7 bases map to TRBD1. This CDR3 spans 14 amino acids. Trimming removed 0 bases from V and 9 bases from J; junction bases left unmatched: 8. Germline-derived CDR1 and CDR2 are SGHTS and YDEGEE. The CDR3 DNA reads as TGTGCCAGCAGCTTGGGACAGGTGCAGGGGGCCCAGTACTTC. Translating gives CASSLGQVQGAQYF.

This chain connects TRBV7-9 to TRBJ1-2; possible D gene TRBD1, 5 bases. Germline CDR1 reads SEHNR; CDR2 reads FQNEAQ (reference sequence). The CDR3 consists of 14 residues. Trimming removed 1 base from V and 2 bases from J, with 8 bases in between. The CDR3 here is CASSLETVNYGYTF. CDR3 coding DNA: TGTGCCAGCAGCTTAGAGACAGTCAACTATGGCTACACCTTC.